Listed here is a single T cell receptor (beta chain). Its antigen is as yet unknown. Naive CD8 cells, CD45RO-negative and positively selected for CCR7, excluded terminally differentiated effector memory CD45RA+ cells. V was pared by 0 bases and J by 4 bases, with 11 bases between. From germline, CDR1 is SGDLS and CDR2 YYNGEE. The CDR3 runs 15 residues. This record comes from a study of shared clonotypes between healthy human individuals. Study-wide points: Expectations were that clonotype sharing among donors would be affected by sequencing depth.

The repertoire was sequenced with immunoSEQ multiplex PCR; TCRdb's copy has only in-frame clones and lacks some. The table shows approximately 2,200,000 clones, with about 93% occurring only once. This receptor was identified in a man aged 18 to 29 in good health. Some clones in this sample may be carry-over from other donors' samples. The V and J genes are TRBV9 and TRBJ2-1; weak D call: TRBD2 (6 bases). The specimen sequenced was naive CD8+ T cells from PBMCs. CDR3 in amino acids: CASSVEDYPYNEQFF. DNA for the CDR3: TGTGCCAGCAGCGTAGAGGACTACCCTTACAATGAGCAGTTCTTC. Supplemented by reference TRBV9 and TRBJ2-1, the full variable domain reads DSGVTQTPKHLITATGQRVTLRCSPRSGDLSVYWYQQSLDQGLQFLIQYYNGEERAKGNILERFSAQQFPDLHSELNLSSLELGDSALYFCASSVEDYPYNEQFFGPGTRLTVL.